This TCR beta chain was recovered during a study of cytomegalovirus exposure and HLA in healthy donors. PCR was performed using 60 Vbeta and 13 Jbeta primers. The assay was immunoSEQ multiplex PCR, and TCRdb's table has in-frame clones only and misses some. The sample records about 220,000 clones, 80% to 85% being singletons. In germline, CDR1 is SGHVS, CDR2 FQNEAQ. Trimming cost V 2 bases and J 6 bases, with 14 bases left between them. CDR3 length equals 15 residues. This clone appeared once. This receptor was taken from a boy aged 2 to 9 in good health and CMV-seronegative. This chain uses TRBV7-8 with TRBJ1-5; D is possibly TRBD1 (5 bases). The sequenced material came from PBMCs. CDR3 region: CASSLLGASIQPQHF. CDR3 sequence (DNA): TGTGCCAGCAGCTTACTTGGGGCATCCATTCAGCCCCAGCATTTT.